This record looks at one TCR beta chain sequence and its context. Some clones are missing from TCRdb's copy, which holds only in-frame ones; the method was immunoSEQ multiplex PCR. The sample includes under 250,000 clones, roughly 87% of them seen just once. This CDR3 comprises 16 residues. The V gene's germline CDR1 is KGHSH and CDR2 LQKENI. Trimming removed 0 bases at V and 0 bases at J, with 9 bases between. The data were taken from a study of blood T cell repertoires in COVID-19. Background on the study: Samples of COVID-19 (acute and convalescent) were obtained from the United States, Italy and Spain.

The participants were between roughly 18 and 100 years old and came from under 25 US areas. The study assigned cohorts using participant-reported clinical history. Sequenced input: PBMCs or T cells enriched from blood (not recorded which). This TCR was recovered from a woman aged 25 to 45 with acute COVID-19. The chain is built from TRBV18 and TRBJ1-3, with D unresolved. CDR3 sequence: CASSPPTGSSGNTIYF. The CDR3 DNA reads TGTGCCAGCTCACCACCGACCGGGAGCTCTGGAAACACCATATATTTT.